The 6 T cell receptor beta chains listed next were all sequenced from one sample in a study of radiotherapy plus CTLA-4 blockade in lung cancer. Data came from immunoSEQ multiplex PCR; TCRdb stores just in-frame clones and leaves some out. Of about 26,000 clones listed, around four fifths are singletons. Sequencing was performed on peripheral blood, taken from a patient treated with radiotherapy plus ipilimumab. The receptors were sampled from a human donor with non-small cell lung cancer that progressed on radiotherapy plus ipilimumab.

The genes are TRBV11-2 and TRBJ2-2; D ambiguous. Trimming stripped 2 bases from V and 5 bases from J, with 3 bases between. The CDR3 covers 12 residues. Per germline, CDR1 SGHAT and CDR2 FQNNGV. CDR3 sequence: CASSLRTGELFF. The CDR3 coding sequence is TGTGCCAGCAGCTTAAGAACCGGGGAGCTGTTTTTT.

The CDR3 coding sequence is TGTGCCAGCAGGGGGGGGCACTATGGCTACACCTTC. This translates into CASRGGHYGYTF. The rearrangement links TRBV5-4 to TRBJ1-2; tentatively, D is TRBD1 (6 bases). The CDR3 has 12 residues. V lost 5 bases to trimming and J lost 3 bases, with 8 bases between them. CDR1 is SGHNT, CDR2 YYREEE, per germline (reference sequence).

This sequence joins TRBV27 and TRBJ1-1; tentative D call: TRBD1 (6 bases). V lost 2 bases and J lost 3, with 19 bases in between. The germline V gene has CDR1 MNHEY and CDR2 SMNVEV (reference sequence). This CDR3 is built from 17 residues. CDR3 DNA sequence: TGTGCCAGCAGTTTACAGAAGACAGGATGGGGGGACACTGAAGCTTTCTTT. Its translation is CASSLQKTGWGDTEAFF.

This chain joins TRBV29-1 and TRBJ1-1, with no clear D. Between the trimmed V and J ends, which lost 4 bases and 0 bases, there was a span of 9 bases. The CDR3 consists of 13 residues. Germline-derived CDR1 and CDR2 are SQVTM and ANQGSEA. The CDR3 region has the DNA TGCAGCGTTGGTCTCCTCATGAACACTGAAGCTTTCTTT. Amino acids: CSVGLLMNTEAFF. Complete variable domain (other parts from reference TRBV29-1 and TRBJ1-1): SAVISQKPSRDICQRGTSLTIQCQVDSQVTMMFWYRQQPGQSLTLIATANQGSEATYESGFVIDKFPISRPNLTFSTLTVSNMSPEDSSIYLCSVGLLMNTEAFFGQGTRLTVV.

The gene calls are TRBV28 and TRBJ1-2; no definite D call. Germline loops: CDR1 MDHEN, CDR2 SYDVKM. V dropped 5 bases and J dropped 9 bases, with 16 bases sitting between them. This CDR3 region has 13 residues. Written as DNA, the CDR3 is TGTGCCAGCAGTCCCAGCAGGTCGAATAGCTACACCTTC. It codes for CASSPSRSNSYTF.

The rearrangement joins TRBV7-2 to TRBJ2-7, with D unclear. V was clipped by 5 bases and J by 0 bases, with 11 bases between them. There are 14 residues in the CDR3. In germline, CDR1 is SGHTA, CDR2 FQGNSA. CDR3 protein: CASSPSEYSYEQYF. The CDR3 region has the DNA TGTGCCAGCAGCCCTTCTGAGTACTCCTACGAGCAGTACTTC.